This is a list of T cell receptor beta chains from one sample in a study of blood T cell repertoires in COVID-19. This table comes from immunoSEQ multiplex PCR, and its TCRdb copy is limited to in-frame clones, with some not included. Counted here are approximately 72,000 clones, more than 80% occurring once; the ten biggest clones make up under 40%. Sequenced sample: peripheral blood. These receptors all come from a woman over 75 with active or convalescent COVID-19. Both conserved end residues are trimmed from each CDR3.

j_call v_call cdr3_aa
TRBJ1-4 TRBV30 AWSKGGDNEKLF
TRBJ2-1 TRBV5-5 ASSPGVPMGEQF
TRBJ1-1 TRBV18 ASSPPGTDNTEAF
TRBJ2-3 TRBV4-3 ASSQDGGTDPTDTQY
TRBJ2-7 TRBV30 AWSGTMYEQY
TRBJ1-1 TRBV19 ASSIDLTAGYPTEAF
TRBJ2-7 TRBV30 AWREEAAEQY
TRBJ2-4 TRBV4-3 ASSQDSRNIQY
TRBJ1-2 TRBV2 ASSEGTVDYGYT
TRBJ1-1 TRBV5-1 ASSTLGAPDTEAF
TRBJ1-1 TRBV28 ASTRSSGYTEAF
TRBJ2-6 TRBV5-1 ASSGTAGANVLT
TRBJ2-5 TRBV18 ASSPPGRETQY
TRBJ2-7 TRBV18 ASSLKDTTPLYEQY
TRBJ1-2 TRBV7-2 ASSLGDRVYGYT
TRBJ1-6 TRBV7-9 ASKTGGYDSPLH
TRBJ2-3 TRBV5-1 ASTGRLMDTQY
TRBJ1-6 TRBV7-9 ASSLAEGVSPLH
TRBJ2-5 TRBV7-2 ASSLALGQQETQY
TRBJ1-1 TRBV5-4 ASTLGAGNTEAF
TRBJ1-2 TRBV7-8 ASSLFPTTENYGYT
TRBJ1-5 TRBV7-8 ASSLNRGDQPQH
TRBJ2-1 TRBV10-3 ASTTIGYNEQF
TRBJ2-7 TRBV3-1/TRBV3-2 ASSRARAKVQGTHEQY
TRBJ2-3 TRBV7-2 ASSLVSGGDTDTQY
TRBJ1-2 TRBV7-8 ASTRTGANYGYT
TRBJ2-7 TRBV4-3 ASSPALTGDDEQY
TRBJ1-1 TRBV6-1 ASRETGGVENTEAF
TRBJ1-2 TRBV18 ASSTRTDGWHGYT
TRBJ2-1 TRBV10-3 AIGRLAGGDGEQF
TRBJ2-1 TRBV27 ASSSRTPRRYNEQF
TRBJ2-3 TRBV11-2 ANSPGLAGPSTDTQY
TRBJ2-3 TRBV11-3 ASSPGPFDTQY
TRBJ2-3 TRBV2 ASLTRASTDTQY
TRBJ1-2 TRBV10-3 AISEAADRTSHDYGYT
TRBJ2-2 TRBV2 ASKPGTPNTGELF
TRBJ2-4 TRBV6-2/TRBV6-3 ASSPTGGSKNIQY
TRBJ1-1 TRBV28 ASLKGGKIMNTEAF
TRBJ1-2 TRBV5-8 ASSGSRVGYT
TRBJ2-5 TRBV7-2 ASSLYMEETQY
TRBJ2-7 TRBV7-2 ASSARGQPSYEQY
TRBJ2-1 TRBV4-3 ASSQAAGLTYNEQF
TRBJ1-6 TRBV6-5 ASSLQGARNSPLH
TRBJ1-5 TRBV7-9 ASSLGTDNQPQH
TRBJ2-7 TRBV27 ASSFGGGTYEQY
TRBJ2-1 TRBV19 ASSIAQGVEQF
TRBJ1-2 TRBV30 ALQGDIVFTGGYT